This T cell receptor beta chain was identified during a study of blood T cells in healthy people across ages. Broader study findings: Roughly linear declines in TCR beta diversity per million T cells occurred with age. Correlation between TCR beta diversity and naive T cell percentage was strong. Unsorted PBMC material precluded a definitive naive versus antigen-experienced comparison.

CDR1 and CDR2 from the germline V gene are MNHEY and SVGEGT. This CDR3 is built from 14 residues. V was trimmed by 6 bases and J by 0 bases, leaving 12 bases between them. Combining a sample-barcoded 5' primer with a J-beta primer mix, a second PCR ran for roughly 7 to 12 cycles. MiXCR, run by TCRdb on the 5' RACE reads, gives a single entry per CDR3 protein. The sample carries 1.5 million to 2 million distinct CDR3 sequences, about 39% recorded once. This clonotype occurred a few times. Its antigen is still unknown. The TCR was taken from a human donor in good health. The specimen sequenced was blood. The rearrangement joins TRBV6-2 or TRBV6-3 to TRBJ2-7; D is perhaps TRBD2 (6 bases). The CDR3 protein is CASRWDSSSYEQYF. The CDR3 DNA reads TGTGCCAGCAGGTGGGACTCAAGCTCCTACGAGCAGTACTTC.